Listed below are T cell receptor beta chains from one sample, sequenced in a study of cytomegalovirus exposure and HLA in healthy donors. The method was immunoSEQ multiplex PCR; TCRdb's version includes in-frame clones alone and lacks a portion of them. There are around 240,000 clones in the sample; nearly 90% occur only once, and roughly 0.38% lies in the top ten. Specimen: PBMCs. All receptors come from a woman between 18 and 29 years old in good health and CMV-seronegative. Both conserved end residues are trimmed from each CDR3. Only part of the rows carry a size: once, few, many, or a class if the clone is expanded.

CDR3 protein: ASSGKTGQGHNEQF
clone size: .
V gene: TRBV6-1

CDR3 protein: ASSRLAGGLDNEQF
clone size: .
V gene: TRBV4-3

CDR3 protein: SVYREGTEAF
clone size: .
V gene: TRBV29-1

CDR3 protein: AISESGLAGNGELF
clone size: .
V gene: TRBV10-3

CDR3 protein: ASSILPSGVGNEQF
clone size: .
V gene: TRBV19

CDR3 protein: ASRGRLGDTQY
clone size: .
V gene: TRBV2

CDR3 protein: ASSSQGYNNEQF
clone size: .
V gene: TRBV6-5

CDR3 protein: ASSQDSGLAGGYTQY
clone size: .
V gene: TRBV4-3

CDR3 protein: ASSQVSSGGWTDTQY
clone size: .
V gene: TRBV4-3

CDR3 protein: ASSYSELGGNIQY
clone size: .
V gene: TRBV6-6

CDR3 protein: ASSPDRGYTDTQY
clone size: .
V gene: TRBV6-5

CDR3 protein: ASSVEGGLFDEQF
clone size: .
V gene: TRBV9

CDR3 protein: ASSLQGFGANVLT
clone size: .
V gene: TRBV5-1

CDR3 protein: ASSPLGTSGTDTQY
clone size: .
V gene: TRBV5-6

CDR3 protein: ASSAIGQGAEKLF
clone size: .
V gene: TRBV7-2

CDR3 protein: ASSLATGGYGANVLT
clone size: .
V gene: TRBV5-1

CDR3 protein: ASSGQGGEQY
clone size: .
V gene: TRBV9

CDR3 protein: ASSDSTNQPQH
clone size: .
V gene: TRBV19

CDR3 protein: ASSLSGLAGTDTQY
clone size: .
V gene: TRBV6-6

CDR3 protein: ASSFRDSRPTGELF
clone size: .
V gene: TRBV5-6

CDR3 protein: ASSIDPSGSGTYGYT
clone size: .
V gene: TRBV19

CDR3 protein: ASSPRTGGPGGSPLH
clone size: few
V gene: TRBV27

CDR3 protein: ASSLGGTGKNIQY
clone size: .
V gene: TRBV7-9

CDR3 protein: ATSGRPDSNQPQH
clone size: .
V gene: TRBV15

CDR3 protein: ASRPPGGYLSYEQY
clone size: .
V gene: TRBV16

CDR3 protein: ASSSVRLASSHTQY
clone size: .
V gene: TRBV7-9

CDR3 protein: ASSPPAATNEKLF
clone size: .
V gene: TRBV7-8

CDR3 protein: ASRKTGTGELF
clone size: .
V gene: TRBV27

CDR3 protein: ASSLYYNEQF
clone size: once
V gene: TRBV4-2

CDR3 protein: ASGIPLGLQNTEAF
clone size: .
V gene: TRBV5-4

CDR3 protein: ASSGGPVTPLH
clone size: few
V gene: TRBV10-1

CDR3 protein: ASSTDRGDNEQF
clone size: .
V gene: TRBV7-2

CDR3 protein: ASSAGLLSSYNEQF
clone size: once
V gene: TRBV13

CDR3 protein: AWSRRGSGNTIY
clone size: .
V gene: TRBV30

CDR3 protein: ASNRGHTTEAF
clone size: .
V gene: TRBV6-5

CDR3 protein: ASSITDYGYT
clone size: .
V gene: TRBV19

CDR3 protein: ASSLSRTGRGFMGPRDFTDTQY
clone size: .
V gene: TRBV28

CDR3 protein: ASSIWLQGASVEGGDGYT
clone size: once
V gene: TRBV2

CDR3 protein: ASSQTRGSTSTVQY
clone size: .
V gene: TRBV4-3

CDR3 protein: ASSTGKIAGGWNEQF
clone size: .
V gene: TRBV19

CDR3 protein: ASSPSGTANYGYT
clone size: few
V gene: TRBV28

CDR3 protein: ASSSTVNQPQH
clone size: .
V gene: TRBV19

CDR3 protein: ASSQLGQSGNTIY
clone size: .
V gene: TRBV4-1

CDR3 protein: ASSFKQGAVYTEAF
clone size: .
V gene: TRBV27

CDR3 protein: ASSQVIQGLVGGTDTQY
clone size: .
V gene: TRBV4-1

CDR3 protein: ATSRELLDYEQY
clone size: .
V gene: TRBV15

CDR3 protein: ASSTTVSTDTQY
clone size: .
V gene: TRBV9

CDR3 protein: ASSLVAGNSPLH
clone size: few
V gene: TRBV27

CDR3 protein: ASSPRQGSIYEQY
clone size: .
V gene: TRBV27

CDR3 protein: ASSLGASGGTDTQY
clone size: .
V gene: TRBV5-1

CDR3 protein: ALGASGGREQF
clone size: .
V gene: TRBV7-9